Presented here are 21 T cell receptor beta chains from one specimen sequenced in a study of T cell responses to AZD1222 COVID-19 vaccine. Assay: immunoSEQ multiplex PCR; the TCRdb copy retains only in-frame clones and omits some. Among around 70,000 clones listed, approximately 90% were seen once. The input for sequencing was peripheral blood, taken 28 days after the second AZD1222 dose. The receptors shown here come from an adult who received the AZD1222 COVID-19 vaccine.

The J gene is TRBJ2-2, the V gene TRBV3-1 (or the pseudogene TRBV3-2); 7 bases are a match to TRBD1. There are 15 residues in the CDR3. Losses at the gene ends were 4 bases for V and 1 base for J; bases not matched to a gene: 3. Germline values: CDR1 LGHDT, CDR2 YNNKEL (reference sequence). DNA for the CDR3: TGTGCCAGCAGCCGAAGACAGGGGAACACCGGGGAGCTGTTTTTT. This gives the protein CASSRRQGNTGELFF.

Here the CDR3 DNA reads TGTGCCAGCCAACAACCGACAGGGTCTAGGCTTGGCTACACCTTC. Residues: CASQQPTGSRLGYTF. The chain links TRBV9 to TRBJ1-2; 7 bases align to TRBD1. CDR3 length equals 15 residues. V lost 7 bases to trimming and J lost 7 bases; unmatched junction nucleotides: 16. CDR1 SGDLS and CDR2 YYNGEE come from the germline V gene.

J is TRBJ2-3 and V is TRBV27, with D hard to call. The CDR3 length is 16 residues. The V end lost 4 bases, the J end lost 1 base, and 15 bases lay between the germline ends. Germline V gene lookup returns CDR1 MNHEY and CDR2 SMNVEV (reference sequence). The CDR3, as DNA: TGTGCCAGCAGTTCCCCGCGACTCGGAGGCACAGATACGCAGTATTTT. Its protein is CASSSPRLGGTDTQYF.

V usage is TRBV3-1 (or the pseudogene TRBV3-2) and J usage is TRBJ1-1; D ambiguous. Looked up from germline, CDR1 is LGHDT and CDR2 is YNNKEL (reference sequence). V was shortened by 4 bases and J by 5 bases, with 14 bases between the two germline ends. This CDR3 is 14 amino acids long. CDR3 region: CASSPWELRTEAFF. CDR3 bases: TGTGCCAGCAGCCCATGGGAACTGAGAACTGAAGCTTTCTTT.

The CDR3 bases are TGTGCCAGCGTCGGGACAGGGGGCTACGAGCAGTACTTC. Translating it yields CASVGTGGYEQYF. This rearrangement joins TRBV19 to TRBJ2-7; 11 bases match TRBD1. The CDR3 covers 13 residues. J lost 3 bases, V lost 9 bases, and 4 bases had no gene match. Germline V gives CDR1 LNHDA, CDR2 SQIVND (reference sequence).

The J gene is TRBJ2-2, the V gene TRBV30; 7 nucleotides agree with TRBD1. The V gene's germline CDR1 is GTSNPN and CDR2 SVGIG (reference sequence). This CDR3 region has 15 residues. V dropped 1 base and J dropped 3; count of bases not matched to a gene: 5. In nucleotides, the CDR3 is TGTGCCTGGAGTGCGACAGGGATAGACACCGGGGAGCTGTTTTTT. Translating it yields CAWSATGIDTGELFF.

Here the CDR3 reads CASSLEGGYTF. DNA for the CDR3: TGCGCCAGCAGCTTGGAGGGGGGCTACACCTTC. The genes are TRBV5-1 and TRBJ1-2; possibly TRBD1 for D (5 bases). Trimming removed 0 bases at V and 8 bases at J, with 5 bases between. Germline CDR1 and CDR2: SGHRS and YFSETQ. This CDR3 spans 11 amino acids.

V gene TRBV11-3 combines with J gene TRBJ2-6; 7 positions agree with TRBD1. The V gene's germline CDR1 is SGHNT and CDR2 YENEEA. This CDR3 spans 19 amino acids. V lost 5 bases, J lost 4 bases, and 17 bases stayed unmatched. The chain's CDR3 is CASSPGPTGTHLGANVLTF. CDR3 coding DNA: TGTGCCAGCAGCCCCGGGCCGACAGGGACCCATCTCGGGGCCAACGTCCTGACTTTC.

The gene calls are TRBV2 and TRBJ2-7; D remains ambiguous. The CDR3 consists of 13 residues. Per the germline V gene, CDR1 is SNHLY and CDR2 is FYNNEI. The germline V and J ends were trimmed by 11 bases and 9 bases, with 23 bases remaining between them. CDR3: CAGSTTSVSAQYF. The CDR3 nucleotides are TGTGCCGGTTCTACTACGAGTGTCTCCGCGCAGTACTTC.

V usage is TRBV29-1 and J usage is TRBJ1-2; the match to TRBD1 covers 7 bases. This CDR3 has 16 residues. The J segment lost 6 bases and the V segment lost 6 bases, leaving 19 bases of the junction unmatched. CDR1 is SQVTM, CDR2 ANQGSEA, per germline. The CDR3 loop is CSVLLDNRGIRNGYTF. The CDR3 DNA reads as TGCAGCGTGCTCTTGGACAACAGGGGAATCCGAAATGGCTACACCTTC.

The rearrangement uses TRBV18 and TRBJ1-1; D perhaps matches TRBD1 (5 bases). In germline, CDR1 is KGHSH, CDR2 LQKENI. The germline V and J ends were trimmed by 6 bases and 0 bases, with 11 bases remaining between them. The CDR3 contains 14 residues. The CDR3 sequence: CASSPGGVNTEAFF. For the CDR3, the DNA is TGTGCCAGCTCGCCAGGAGGGGTGAACACTGAAGCTTTCTTT.

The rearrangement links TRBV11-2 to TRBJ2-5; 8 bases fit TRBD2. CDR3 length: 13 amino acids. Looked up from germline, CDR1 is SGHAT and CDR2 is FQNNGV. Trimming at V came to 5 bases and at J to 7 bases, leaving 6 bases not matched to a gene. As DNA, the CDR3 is TGTGCCAGCAGCCAAGCGGGAGCTGCGACCCAGTACTTC. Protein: CASSQAGAATQYF.

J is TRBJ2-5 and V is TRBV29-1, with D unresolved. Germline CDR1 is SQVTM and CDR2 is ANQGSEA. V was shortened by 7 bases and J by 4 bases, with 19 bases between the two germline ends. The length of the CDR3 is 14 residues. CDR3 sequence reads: CSAALAGRRETQYF. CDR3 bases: TGCAGCGCTGCTCTGGCCGGCCGAAGAGAGACCCAGTACTTC.

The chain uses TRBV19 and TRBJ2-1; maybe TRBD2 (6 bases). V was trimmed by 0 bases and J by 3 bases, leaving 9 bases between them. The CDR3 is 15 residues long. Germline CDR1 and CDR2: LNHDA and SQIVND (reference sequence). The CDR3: CASSIDRGNYNEQFF. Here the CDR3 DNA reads TGTGCCAGTAGTATAGATCGCGGGAACTACAATGAGCAGTTCTTC.

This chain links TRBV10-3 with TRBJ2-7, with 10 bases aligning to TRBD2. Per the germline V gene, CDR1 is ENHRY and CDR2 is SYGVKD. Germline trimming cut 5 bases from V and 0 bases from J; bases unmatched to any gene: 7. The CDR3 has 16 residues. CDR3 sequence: CAISSEGLAVSYEQYF. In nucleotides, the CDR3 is TGTGCCATCAGTTCCGAAGGACTAGCGGTCTCCTACGAGCAGTACTTC.

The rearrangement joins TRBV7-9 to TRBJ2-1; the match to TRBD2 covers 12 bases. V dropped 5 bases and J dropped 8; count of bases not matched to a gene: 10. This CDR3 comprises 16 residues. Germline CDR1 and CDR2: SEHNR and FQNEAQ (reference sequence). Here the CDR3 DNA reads TGTGCCAGCAGCCCACGACTAGCGGGAGATATCGATGAGCAGTTCTTC. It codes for CASSPRLAGDIDEQFF.

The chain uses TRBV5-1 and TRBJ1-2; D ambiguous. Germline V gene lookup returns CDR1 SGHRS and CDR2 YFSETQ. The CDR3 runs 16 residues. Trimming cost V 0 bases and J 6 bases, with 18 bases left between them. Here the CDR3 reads CASSLGGAGLGDGYTF. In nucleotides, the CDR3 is TGCGCCAGCAGCTTGGGTGGTGCGGGTCTGGGAGATGGCTACACCTTC. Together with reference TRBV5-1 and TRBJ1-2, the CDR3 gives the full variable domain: KAGVTQTPRYLIKTRGQQVTLSCSPISGHRSVSWYQQTPGQGLQFLFEYFSETQRNKGNFPGRFSGRQFSNSRSEMNVSTLELGDSALYLCASSLGGAGLGDGYTFGSGTRLTVV.

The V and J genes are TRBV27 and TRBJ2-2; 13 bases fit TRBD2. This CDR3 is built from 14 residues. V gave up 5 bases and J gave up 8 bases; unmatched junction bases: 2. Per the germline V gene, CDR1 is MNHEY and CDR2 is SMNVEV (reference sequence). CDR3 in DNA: TGTGCCAGCAGTGGACTAGCGGGGGAAGGGGAGCTGTTTTTT. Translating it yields CASSGLAGEGELFF.

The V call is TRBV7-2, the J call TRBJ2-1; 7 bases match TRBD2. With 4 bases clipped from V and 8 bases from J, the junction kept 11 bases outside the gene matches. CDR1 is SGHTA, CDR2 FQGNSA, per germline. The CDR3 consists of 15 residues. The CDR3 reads CASSSGLDPVHEQFF. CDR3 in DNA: TGTGCCAGCAGCTCCGGACTAGATCCTGTCCATGAGCAGTTCTTC.

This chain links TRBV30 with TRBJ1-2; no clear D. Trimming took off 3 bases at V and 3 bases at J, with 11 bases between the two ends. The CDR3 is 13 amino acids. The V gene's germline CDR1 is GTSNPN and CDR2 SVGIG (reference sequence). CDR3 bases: TGTGCCTGGAGCTTTGGGGTTGACTATGGCTACACCTTC. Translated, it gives CAWSFGVDYGYTF.

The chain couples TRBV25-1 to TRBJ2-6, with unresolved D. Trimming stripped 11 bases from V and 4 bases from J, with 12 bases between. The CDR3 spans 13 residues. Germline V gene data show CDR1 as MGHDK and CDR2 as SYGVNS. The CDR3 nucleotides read TGTGCCGGCCTTGGCTCAGGGGCCAACGTCCTGACTTTC. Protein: CAGLGSGANVLTF.